The 28 T cell receptor beta chains below were found in one sample sequenced in a study of T cell changes during pregnancy in multiple sclerosis. TCRdb's copy holds only in-frame clones and misses some; the assay was immunoSEQ multiplex PCR. The sample consists of tens of thousands of clones, 90% to 95% of them appearing once. This specimen consisted of CD4+ T cells from peripheral blood mononuclear cells, obtained after pregnancy. All receptors derive from a female donor with multiple sclerosis, enrolled in a pregnancy study.

This sequence joins TRBV5-1 and TRBJ2-4; TRBD2 matches at 12 bases. The CDR3 consists of 18 residues. After removal of 0 bases from V and 5 bases from J, the junction contained 9 bases not matched to a gene. Germline V gene data show CDR1 as SGHRS and CDR2 as YFSETQ. The CDR3 region has the DNA TGCGCCAGCAGCTTGGCCCTAGCGGGGGGGCCGGTCCAAAACATTCAGTACTTC. Residues: CASSLALAGGPVQNIQYF.

The rearrangement uses TRBV27 and TRBJ2-1; 8 bases are shared with TRBD2. This CDR3 is built from 16 residues. Trimming at V came to 6 bases and at J to 3 bases, leaving 10 bases not matched to a gene. Germline loops: CDR1 MNHEY, CDR2 SMNVEV (reference sequence). CDR3 loop: CASSPRGGFLYNEQFF. As DNA, the CDR3 is TGTGCCAGCAGCCCTCGGGGGGGGTTCCTCTACAATGAGCAGTTCTTC.

V is TRBV6-5 and J is TRBJ2-3; 10 bases map to TRBD2. With 0 bases clipped from V and 2 bases from J, the junction kept 2 bases outside the gene matches. CDR1 and CDR2 from the germline V gene are MNHEY and SVGAGI. This CDR3 is 16 amino acids long. This CDR3 is CASSYSSGGATDTQYF. For the CDR3, the DNA is TGTGCCAGCAGTTACTCGAGCGGGGGGGCCACAGATACGCAGTATTTT.

The genes are TRBV7-2 and TRBJ2-1, with 9 bases that match TRBD2. V was pared by 2 bases and J by 4 bases, with 9 bases of the junction left unmatched. Germline V CDR1 and CDR2: SGHTA, FQGNSA. The CDR3 runs to 17 residues. The CDR3 protein is CASSLFLAGGRYNEQFF. CDR3 coding DNA: TGTGCCAGCAGCTTATTTCTTGCGGGGGGGCGTTACAATGAGCAGTTCTTC.

The chain recombines TRBV7-9 with TRBJ1-1; no definite D call. Germline V gene data show CDR1 as SEHNR and CDR2 as FQNEAQ (reference sequence). This CDR3 spans 12 amino acids. The V end was cut by 1 base, the J end by 11 bases, with 11 bases between. This CDR3 reads CASSLEDSRAFF. DNA of the CDR3: TGTGCCAGCAGCTTAGAGGACTCTAGGGCTTTCTTT.

The chain links TRBV27 to TRBJ2-1; 11 nucleotides line up with TRBD2. Trimming cost V 5 bases and J 14 bases; bases outside gene matches: 8. CDR1 is MNHEY and CDR2 is SMNVEV in the germline V gene (reference sequence). The CDR3 runs to 13 residues. CDR3 loop: CASSRPSGGTEFF. The DNA for the CDR3 is TGTGCCAGCAGTAGACCTAGCGGGGGGACAGAGTTCTTC.

This clone was counted once. CDR3 protein: CASSPTGRGETQYF. CDR3 nucleotide sequence: TGTGCCAGTAGTCCAACAGGGAGGGGAGAGACCCAGTACTTC. The rearrangement uses TRBV19 and TRBJ2-5; maybe TRBD2 (7 bases). The germline CDR1 and CDR2 sequences are LNHDA and SQIVND (reference sequence). V gave up 5 bases and J gave up 4 bases, with 14 bases separating them. The CDR3 has 14 amino acids.

The rearrangement links TRBV7-6 to TRBJ1-1; possible D gene TRBD1, 5 bases. CDR1 and CDR2 (germline): SGHVS, FNYEAQ. V was shortened by 5 bases and J by 3 bases, with 10 bases between the two germline ends. The length of the CDR3 is 13 residues. CDR3 sequence: CASSAGVDTEAFF. CDR3 coding DNA: TGTGCCAGCAGCGCGGGGGTGGACACTGAAGCTTTCTTT.

The chain joins TRBV29-1 to TRBJ1-2; D not certain. V lost 6 bases and J lost 6, with 11 bases in between. There are 11 residues in the CDR3. Germline CDR1 is SQVTM and CDR2 is ANQGSEA. In DNA form, the CDR3 reads TGCAGCGTCCGGTTCGTGGATGGCTACACCTTC. Translating it yields CSVRFVDGYTF.

The V call is TRBV7-2, the J call TRBJ2-5, with 8 bases aligning to TRBD2. Germline values: CDR1 SGHTA, CDR2 FQGNSA. V was clipped by 3 bases and J by 2 bases; unmatched bases: 8. The CDR3 has 16 amino acids. CDR3 nucleotide sequence: TGTGCCAGCAGCTTTAGTTCGGCTAGCGGGCAAGAGACCCAGTACTTC. Amino acid sequence: CASSFSSASGQETQYF.

This chain links TRBV4-1 with TRBJ2-1; 8 nucleotides line up with TRBD2. This CDR3 is 16 amino acids long. The germline V gene has CDR1 MGHRA and CDR2 YSYEKL. The ends lost 1 base at V and 4 bases at J; junction bases unmatched: 6. The CDR3 region has the DNA TGCGCCAGCAGCCAAGTTGGTAGCGGGATGTACAATGAGCAGTTCTTC. Translating gives CASSQVGSGMYNEQFF.

This clone occurred once. The chain carries TRBV7-8 and TRBJ2-2; 8 bases are shared with TRBD1. The CDR3 has 15 amino acids. V shed 5 bases, J shed 5 bases, and the junction held 7 bases outside the gene matches. CDR1 is SGHVS and CDR2 is FQNEAQ in the germline V gene. CDR3 sequence: CASSRRTGSTGELFF. The CDR3 DNA is TGTGCCAGCAGCCGTCGGACAGGGAGTACCGGGGAGCTGTTTTTT.

V usage is TRBV5-8 and J usage is TRBJ2-7; 9 bases match TRBD1. Per germline, CDR1 SGHTS and CDR2 YDEGEE. The CDR3 sequence is 15 residues long. V lost 0 bases, J lost 5 bases, and 6 bases stayed unmatched. The CDR3 sequence: CASSLAGQGIHEQYF. CDR3 nucleotide sequence: TGTGCCAGCAGCTTGGCGGGACAGGGAATCCACGAGCAGTACTTC.

Comments on this clone: Its ends do not fully match the called genes, so a read error is possible. This sequence joins TRBV7-7 and TRBJ2-3, with D tentatively TRBD2 (7 bases). This CDR3 has 16 amino acids. Germline CDR1 reads SSHAT; CDR2 reads FNYEAQ (reference sequence). In DNA form, the CDR3 reads TGTGCTAGCAGCCCCGGGCTCGGGGGGCGGGCAGATACGCAGTATTTT. As protein: CASSPGLGGRADTQYF.

The rearrangement joins TRBV6-5 to TRBJ2-1; 9 nucleotides align to TRBD2. The CDR3 totals 16 residues. V was pared by 0 bases and J by 7 bases, with 7 bases of the junction left unmatched. Germline V gene sequence: CDR1 MNHEY, CDR2 SVGAGI. The CDR3: CASSYSSRGGWNEQFF. CDR3 DNA sequence: TGTGCCAGCAGTTACTCTTCGCGGGGGGGCTGGAATGAGCAGTTCTTC.

The V and J genes are TRBV30 and TRBJ1-2; D not certain. The CDR3 sequence is 18 residues long. The V end was cut by 0 bases, the J end by 1 base, with 21 bases between. Per germline, CDR1 GTSNPN and CDR2 SVGIG (reference sequence). CDR3 amino acids: CAWSVRDSWSYRNYGYTF. CDR3 DNA sequence: TGTGCCTGGAGTGTACGCGATAGTTGGAGTTATCGTAACTATGGCTACACCTTC.

J is TRBJ2-7 and V is TRBV9, with 8 bases lining up with TRBD1. Germline lookup yields CDR1 SGDLS and CDR2 YYNGEE. The length of the CDR3 is 14 residues. After removal of 4 bases from V and 7 bases from J, the junction contained 10 bases not matched to a gene. As DNA, the CDR3 is TGTGCCAGCAGCCTTGGTCAGGGGGCCCGAGAGCAGTACTTC. Translated, it gives CASSLGQGAREQYF.

The chain carries TRBV19 and TRBJ2-5; 7 bases are a match to TRBD2. Trimming removed 2 bases from V and 4 bases from J; junction bases left unmatched: 4. Germline V lookup: CDR1 LNHDA, CDR2 SQIVND (reference sequence). This CDR3 has 14 residues. CDR3 sequence (DNA): TGTGCCAGTAGTATACGCGGGGGACCAGAGACCCAGTACTTC. It encodes CASSIRGGPETQYF.

The chain has TRBV7-8 and TRBJ2-1; 15 bases line up with TRBD2. The germline gives CDR1 SGHVS, CDR2 FQNEAQ. The trim removed 5 bases at V and 7 bases at J, leaving 3 bases unmatched. The CDR3 length is 15 residues. CDR3 coding DNA: TGTGCCAGCAGCCACGGACTAGCGGGGGGGAATGAGCAGTTCTTC. It codes for CASSHGLAGGNEQFF.

This chain's CDR3 is CAWSWGGTVGNYGYTF. CDR3 nucleotide sequence: TGTGCCTGGAGCTGGGGGGGGACTGTAGGTAACTATGGCTACACCTTC. The chain employs TRBV30 and TRBJ1-2; a possible D gene is TRBD1 (5 bases). The CDR3 totals 16 residues. Trimming removed 3 bases from V and 1 base from J, with 18 bases in between. Germline loops: CDR1 GTSNPN, CDR2 SVGIG (reference sequence).

This clone is medium-sized (0.01 to 0.1%) by share. The V and J genes are TRBV2 and TRBJ2-1; 9 positions agree with TRBD2. The V gene's germline CDR1 is SNHLY and CDR2 FYNNEI. This CDR3 has 14 amino acids. V was pared by 6 bases and J by 5 bases, with 5 bases of the junction left unmatched. The CDR3 DNA follows: TGTGCCAGCAGAAGCGGGGGGCAGAACAATGAGCAGTTCTTC. Its protein product is CASRSGGQNNEQFF.

The chain combines TRBV4-2 with TRBJ1-1; perhaps TRBD1 as D (6 bases). V lost 3 bases and J 4 bases, leaving 15 bases between the germline ends. Germline loops: CDR1 LGHNA, CDR2 YNFKEQ. This CDR3 has 15 amino acids. The CDR3 reads CASSQEPGQFTEAFF. The DNA of the CDR3 is TGTGCCAGCAGCCAGGAACCGGGACAATTCACTGAAGCTTTCTTT.

This clone was recorded only once. The V gene is TRBV7-9, the J gene TRBJ1-5; the D gene is possibly TRBD1 (6 bases). The length of the CDR3 is 14 residues. Per the germline V gene, CDR1 is SEHNR and CDR2 is FQNEAQ (reference sequence). V was trimmed by 6 bases and J by 7 bases, leaving 16 bases between them. The CDR3 region is CASSLQGVGQPQHF. CDR3 nucleotide sequence: TGTGCCAGCAGTTTACAGGGTGTCGGGCAGCCCCAGCATTTT.

This chain joins TRBV19 and TRBJ2-4; 7 bases line up with TRBD1. The V gene's germline CDR1 is LNHDA and CDR2 SQIVND (reference sequence). This CDR3 comprises 16 residues. V lost 6 bases and J lost 4; bases outside the gene matches: 12. The CDR3 reads CASRQTSGTVKNIQYF. The CDR3 nucleotides are TGTGCCAGTAGACAAACCTCCGGGACAGTTAAAAACATTCAGTACTTC.

The V and J genes are TRBV19 and TRBJ1-6; D is undetermined. Deletions cut 5 bases from V and 7 bases from J, with 9 bases between. The V gene's germline CDR1 is LNHDA and CDR2 SQIVND (reference sequence). The CDR3 consists of 13 residues. The CDR3 region is CASSLPGNSPLHF. CDR3 DNA sequence: TGTGCCAGTAGTTTGCCGGGGAATTCACCCCTCCACTTT.

The J gene is TRBJ2-2, the V gene TRBV10-3; perhaps TRBD1 as D (6 bases). In germline, CDR1 is ENHRY, CDR2 SYGVKD. Trimming removed 10 bases from V and 1 base from J, with 16 bases in between. This CDR3 is 15 amino acids long. The CDR3 nucleotides are TGTGCCACAGTAGTGGGACATCAGAACACCGGGGAGCTGTTTTTT. Its protein product is CATVVGHQNTGELFF.

The chain links TRBV29-1 to TRBJ2-1, with TRBD1 matching 8 bases. CDR1 is SQVTM and CDR2 is ANQGSEA in the germline V gene. This CDR3 is built from 11 residues. V trimming: 6 bases; J trimming: 10 bases; junction bases outside the gene matches: 5. The CDR3 reads CSVRTGPEQFF. The CDR3 DNA is TGCAGCGTGCGGACAGGGCCGGAGCAGTTCTTC.

This sequence joins TRBV19 and TRBJ1-1, with 7 nucleotides matching TRBD1. Germline V lookup: CDR1 LNHDA, CDR2 SQIVND (reference sequence). This CDR3 region has 15 residues. J was trimmed by 4 bases and V by 2 bases; bases with no gene match: 7. In nucleotides, the CDR3 is TGTGCCAGTAGTATACCTCAGACAGGGTTCACTGAAGCTTTCTTT. It is translated as CASSIPQTGFTEAFF.